This is a list of T cell receptor beta chains from one sample in a study of blood T cell repertoires in COVID-19. Data came from immunoSEQ multiplex PCR; TCRdb stores just in-frame clones and leaves some out. The sample contains 200,000 or so clones, approximately 83% of which appear only once. The sample comprised peripheral blood. These receptors came from a man in his sixties with acute or convalescent COVID-19. The CDR3 runs from the conserved cysteine through the conserved F or W. A D gene is named only where the DNA matches it firmly. For some rows the clone size is stated as once, few or many, or as a class when expanded; others skip it.

d_gene	v_gene	abundance	j_gene	CDR3nt	CDR3aa
TRBD2	TRBV6-6	NA	TRBJ2-7	TGTGCCAGCAGTTACTCGCGGACTAGCGGGAGTTCCGAGCAGTACTTC	CASSYSRTSGSSEQYF
TRBD1	TRBV28	NA	TRBJ1-1	TGTGCCAGCAGACCAGGGGGCAAGGACACTGAAGCTTTCTTT	CASRPGGKDTEAFF
TRBD2	TRBV30	NA	TRBJ2-7	TGTGCCTGGAGAGGAGCGGGAGGGCACGAGCAGTACTTC	CAWRGAGGHEQYF
NA	TRBV7-2	NA	TRBJ2-7	TGTGCCAGCAGCTTAGGGACAGAAGCTTCCTACGAGCAGTACTTC	CASSLGTEASYEQYF
NA	TRBV10-1	NA	TRBJ2-2	TGCGCCAGCGGTCTTCCGGGGTTCCATGACACCGGGGAGCTGTTTTTT	CASGLPGFHDTGELFF
TRBD1	TRBV7-9	NA	TRBJ2-3	TGTGCCAGCAGCGAACCCGGGACAGATAACACAGATACGCAGTATTTT	CASSEPGTDNTDTQYF
TRBD1	TRBV9	NA	TRBJ2-2	TGTGCCAGCAGCGTAACCCTCAGACTGGGACAGGGAAACACCGGGGAGCTGTTTTTT	CASSVTLRLGQGNTGELFF
TRBD1	TRBV27	once	TRBJ2-2	TGTGCCAGCAGTCCCGACAGGGGGCGGGGCACCGGGGAGCTGTTTTTT	CASSPDRGRGTGELFF
NA	TRBV19	NA	TRBJ1-1	TGTGCCAGTAGTATAGATCGGGGGTCGACTGAAGCTTTCTTT	CASSIDRGSTEAFF
NA	TRBV5-4	NA	TRBJ2-3	TGTGCCAGCAGCTATCGACAGCCTACTAGCACAGATACGCAGTATTTT	CASSYRQPTSTDTQYF
TRBD2	TRBV7-9	NA	TRBJ2-2	TGTGCCAGCAGCTTACAAGGACTAGCGCCCGGGGAGCTGTTTTTT	CASSLQGLAPGELFF
TRBD2	TRBV6-2/TRBV6-3	few	TRBJ2-1	TGTGCCAGCAGTTACTCCAGGAGGGGCGGGAGTAGGATCGATGAGCAGTTCTTC	CASSYSRRGGSRIDEQFF
TRBD2	TRBV2	NA	TRBJ2-7	TGTGCCAGCAGAGGGACTAGCGCTAACTACGAGCAGTACTTC	CASRGTSANYEQYF
NA	TRBV4-1	NA	TRBJ2-3	TGCGCCAGCAGCCAAGGCCGGGATACGCAGTATTTT	CASSQGRDTQYF